This T cell receptor beta chain was sequenced during a study of T-cell reconstitution after alpha-beta-depleted transplantation in children. Germline V gene data show CDR1 as LGHNA and CDR2 as YSLEER. The CDR3 consists of 15 residues. V lost 0 bases to trimming and J lost 7 bases, with 13 bases between them. Preparing the TCRbeta library involved the use of unique molecular identifiers. TCRdb reprocessed the PCR reads with MiXCR, giving one entry per CDR3 protein. The repertoire holds around 360,000 distinct CDR3 sequences, with approximately 10% as singletons. This material consisted of PBMCs from the stem cell graft donor, taken from the stem cell graft. The origin of this receptor is a human donor who donated a stem cell graft to a child with acute lymphoblastic leukemia. The rearrangement links TRBV4-3 to TRBJ1-3; TRBD1 might be the D (5 bases). CDR3 loop: CASSQEGQGENTIYF. DNA for the CDR3: TGCGCCAGCAGCCAAGAAGGGCAGGGTGAGAACACCATATATTTT.